These 10 T cell receptor beta chains were sequenced from one sample in a study of T-cell memory formation after mild COVID-19. TCRdb ran MiXCR on the 5' RACE reads and lists one entry per CDR3 protein. This sample has about 360,000 distinct CDR3 sequences; 14% occur once, and the top ten carry around a fifth. The specimen sequenced was PBMCs or a T cell subset sorted from them (not recorded which). These receptors came from a man younger than 35 who had mild COVID-19 (a few samples of this study predate the infection). Cell type and time point are not known.

The genes are TRBV9 and TRBJ1-2; D gene uncertain. The ends were cut back, 4 bases at V and 0 bases at J, with 7 bases in the middle. The CDR3 consists of 13 residues. CDR1 and CDR2 (germline): SGDLS, YYNGEE. CDR3 sequence: CASSPPTNYGYTF. The CDR3 DNA reads TGTGCCAGCAGCCCACCGACTAACTATGGCTACACCTTC.

The CDR3 coding sequence is TGTGCCAGCAGTTACTCGATTCCCCCCTATGGCTACACCTTC. Its translation is CASSYSIPPYGYTF. The rearrangement uses TRBV6-2 or TRBV6-3 and TRBJ1-2; D gene ambiguous. CDR1 MNHEY and CDR2 SVGEGT come from the germline V gene. This CDR3 contains 14 residues. Trimming left V 0 bases short and J 4 bases short, with 9 bases between.

The rearrangement joins TRBV12-3 or TRBV12-4 to TRBJ2-3, with unresolved D. This CDR3 spans 15 amino acids. V was trimmed by 0 bases and J by 0 bases, leaving 7 bases between them. This CDR3 reads CASSLAVSSTDTQYF. CDR3 DNA: TGTGCCAGCAGTTTAGCGGTATCTAGCACAGATACGCAGTATTTT.

This clonotype was seen only a few times. V and J are TRBV15 and TRBJ2-5, with TRBD2 as a possible D gene (5 bases). The V end lost 5 bases, the J end lost 4 bases, and 17 bases lay between the germline ends. CDR1 and CDR2 (germline): LNHNV, YYDKDF (reference sequence). The CDR3 consists of 15 residues. CDR3 sequence (DNA): TGTGCCACCAGCTATCGACCCGGGGTGAGAGAGACCCAGTACTTC. It codes for CATSYRPGVRETQYF.

This sequence joins TRBV4-3 and TRBJ2-3, with D perhaps TRBD1 or TRBD2 (5 bases each). Germline CDR1 and CDR2: LGHNA and YSLEER. The CDR3 contains 14 residues. V was clipped by 1 base and J by 4 bases, with 9 bases between them. CDR3 residues: CASSQVGESDTQYF. The CDR3 DNA reads TGCGCCAGCAGCCAAGTGGGGGAATCAGATACGCAGTATTTT.

The rearrangement joins TRBV6-5 to TRBJ1-6; 9 bases fit TRBD1. V lost 6 bases, J lost 6 bases, and 18 bases stayed unmatched. Germline CDR1 reads MNHEY; CDR2 reads SVGAGI. The CDR3 has 19 amino acids. The CDR3 coding sequence is TGTGCCAGCAGAACTTTAGCGGCTAGGGACAGGGATTTTAATTCACCCCTCCACTTT. This gives the protein CASRTLAARDRDFNSPLHF.

This clonotype was seen more than once but under ten times. The chain links TRBV20-1 to TRBJ2-4; possible D gene TRBD1, 5 bases. The germline V gene encodes CDR1 DFQATT and CDR2 SNEGSKA (reference sequence). The length of the CDR3 is 15 residues. V was clipped by 4 bases and J by 0 bases, with 13 bases between them. CDR3 sequence reads: CSAIGRALAKNIQYF. The CDR3 DNA sequence: TGCAGTGCTATTGGCAGGGCGCTAGCCAAAAACATTCAGTACTTC.

This clonotype was counted a few times. The chain combines TRBV9 with TRBJ2-7; 7 nucleotides align to TRBD1. Germline trimming cut 3 bases from V and 1 base from J; bases unmatched to any gene: 4. In germline, CDR1 is SGDLS, CDR2 YYNGEE. This CDR3 contains 14 residues. DNA for the CDR3: TGTGCCAGCAGCGAACAGGGGAATTCCTACGAGCAGTACTTC. Translating it yields CASSEQGNSYEQYF.

Here the CDR3 DNA reads TGCGCCAGCAGCCCCCGTTCGGGGGGAAATTCACCCCTCCACTTT. It yields the protein CASSPRSGGNSPLHF. The rearrangement joins TRBV4-1 to TRBJ1-6, with a possible D match to TRBD1 (5 bases). V was clipped by 4 bases and J by 7 bases, with 14 bases between them. Germline lookup yields CDR1 MGHRA and CDR2 YSYEKL. The CDR3 loop spans 15 amino acids.

This clonotype appeared a few times. This chain joins TRBV6-2 or TRBV6-3 and TRBJ2-7, with TRBD1 matching over 10 bases. Germline CDR1 reads MNHEY; CDR2 reads SVGEGT. CDR3 length: 16 residues. The V gene end was trimmed by 5 bases and the J gene end by 4 bases; junction bases not matched to a gene: 11. The CDR3 sequence: CASSARQGALRYEQYV. CDR3 in DNA: TGTGCCAGCAGTGCAAGACAGGGGGCCCTCCGGTACGAGCAGTACGTC.